This T cell receptor beta chain was documented in a study of cytomegalovirus exposure and HLA in healthy donors. To note about this clone: Its matching antigen is unknown.

Findings and limits, study-wide: As a later analysis revealed, the rate of TCR association differed by HLA locus, with DRB1 most and HLA-C fewest.

The CDR3 loop spans 13 amino acids. Between the trimmed V and J ends, which lost 7 bases and 8 bases, there was a span of 16 bases. Per the germline V gene, CDR1 is WNHNN and CDR2 is SYGVQD (reference sequence). Primers: 60 Vbeta forward and 13 Jbeta reverse. Data came from immunoSEQ multiplex PCR; TCRdb stores just in-frame clones and leaves some out. This sample's table has some 140,000 clones. The clonotype comes from a woman in her forties in good health and CMV-seronegative. The sample was PBMCs. The chain has TRBV10-1 and TRBJ2-3; D is ambiguous. The CDR3 nucleotides read TGCGCCAGCATTCCCGCGCTAGAGGTTACGCAGTATTTT. Translating gives CASIPALEVTQYF.